The 29 T cell receptor beta chains presented below share a single source sample, sequenced in a study of T cells after somatic rescue of genetic block. The table came from immunoSEQ multiplex PCR; TCRdb's copy has only in-frame clones and leaves some out. The sample consists of approximately 110,000 clones, 75% to 95% of them appearing once. The sample taken for sequencing was peripheral blood mononuclear cells (PBMCs). The receptors come from a woman aged 18-29 years.

The chain has TRBV7-9 and TRBJ1-2; D is unresolved. V was clipped by 2 bases and J by 1 base, with 5 bases between them. Germline V gene data show CDR1 as SEHNR and CDR2 as FQNEAQ (reference sequence). This CDR3 is built from 13 residues. The CDR3 reads CASSLTSNYGYTF. CDR3 bases: TGTGCCAGCAGCTTAACAAGTAACTATGGCTACACCTTC.

The chain employs TRBV7-3 and TRBJ1-1; D possibly corresponds to TRBD1 (6 bases). Trimming removed 5 bases from V and 7 bases from J, with 23 bases in between. Germline assignment: CDR1 SGHTA and CDR2 FQGTGA. CDR3 size: 16 residues. The DNA for the CDR3 is TGTGCCAGCAGCCCCGACAGGTCGGGCGGGTTCCATGAAGCTTTCTTT. This sequence encodes CASSPDRSGGFHEAFF. Looking up the rest from reference TRBV7-3 and TRBJ1-1 gives the full variable domain: GAGVSQTPSNKVTEKGKYVELRCDPISGHTALYWYRQSLGQGPEFLIYFQGTGAADDSGLPNDRFFAVRPEGSVSTLKIQRTERGDSAVYLCASSPDRSGGFHEAFFGQGTRLTVV.

This clone was seen just once. The chain combines TRBV9 with TRBJ1-4; possibly TRBD1 for D (6 bases). Trimming shortened V by 0 bases and J by 8 bases, and 14 bases separated the two germline ends. This CDR3 region has 15 residues. CDR1 is SGDLS and CDR2 is YYNGEE in the germline V gene. This CDR3 is CASSVENGGEEKLFF. The CDR3 nucleotides are TGTGCCAGCAGCGTAGAAAATGGGGGCGAGGAAAAACTGTTTTTT.

The rearrangement links TRBV21-1 to TRBJ1-5; TRBD1, the table's D call, was not compared with the DNA. TRBV21-1 constitutes a pseudogene. The CDR3 consists of 18 residues. CDR3 DNA sequence: TGTGCCAGCAGCAGTCGACGAGGCAGGGGGCTGGGCAATCAGCCCCAGCATTTT. This translates into CASSSRRGRGLGNQPQHF.

The chain is built from TRBV29-1 and TRBJ1-2; 7 nucleotides line up with TRBD1. The CDR3 runs to 13 residues. V lost 1 base to trimming and J lost 3 bases; unmatched junction nucleotides: 2. Per the germline V gene, CDR1 is SQVTM and CDR2 is ANQGSEA. This chain's CDR3 is CSVEGRGDYGYTF. CDR3 DNA: TGCAGCGTTGAAGGCAGGGGGGACTATGGCTACACCTTC. Complete variable domain (other parts from reference TRBV29-1 and TRBJ1-2): SAVISQKPSRDICQRGTSLTIQCQVDSQVTMMFWYRQQPGQSLTLIATANQGSEATYESGFVIDKFPISRPNLTFSTLTVSNMSPEDSSIYLCSVEGRGDYGYTFGSGTRLTVV.

The chain's CDR3 is CASSFTNTGELFF. The CDR3 nucleotides are TGTGCCAGCAGTTTCACGAACACCGGGGAGCTGTTTTTT. The chain joins TRBV7-3 to TRBJ2-2; D is unclear. With 6 bases removed from V and 0 bases from J, the gap between germline ends came to 5 bases. This CDR3 contains 13 residues. Germline CDR1 is SGHTA and CDR2 is FQGTGA. The entire variable domain, with the rest obtained from reference TRBV7-3 and TRBJ2-2, is as follows: GAGVSQTPSNKVTEKGKYVELRCDPISGHTALYWYRQSLGQGPEFLIYFQGTGAADDSGLPNDRFFAVRPEGSVSTLKIQRTERGDSAVYLCASSFTNTGELFFGEGSRLTVL.

Notes on this clone: Other DNA sequences from this sample encode an identical CDR3 as well. The chain links TRBV9 to TRBJ2-7, with 10 bases that match TRBD1. V shed 4 bases and J 1 base; nucleotides not matched to a gene: 5. From germline, CDR1 is SGDLS and CDR2 YYNGEE. The CDR3 covers 15 residues. The CDR3 coding sequence is TGTGCCAGCAGCTCCGGGACAGGGGTTTCCTACGAGCAGTACTTC. Translated, it gives CASSSGTGVSYEQYF. The full variable domain, its missing parts supplied by reference TRBV9 and TRBJ2-7, is DSGVTQTPKHLITATGQRVTLRCSPRSGDLSVYWYQQSLDQGLQFLIQYYNGEERAKGNILERFSAQQFPDLHSELNLSSLELGDSALYFCASSSGTGVSYEQYFGPGTRLTVT.

The V and J genes are TRBV28 and TRBJ2-2, with TRBD2 as a possible D gene (5 bases). V was shortened by 6 bases and J by 0 bases, with 14 bases between the two germline ends. Germline loops: CDR1 MDHEN, CDR2 SYDVKM. The CDR3 covers 16 residues. Here the CDR3 reads CASRGSQLANTGELFF. In DNA, the CDR3 is TGTGCCAGCAGGGGGTCGCAACTAGCGAACACCGGGGAGCTGTTTTTT. Looking up the rest from reference TRBV28 and TRBJ2-2 gives the full variable domain: DVKVTQSSRYLVKRTGEKVFLECVQDMDHENMFWYRQDPGLGLRLIYFSYDVKMKEKGDIPEGYSVSREKKERFSLILESASTNQTSMYLCASRGSQLANTGELFFGEGSRLTVL.

This chain joins TRBV11-3 and TRBJ2-5; no firm D call. This CDR3 contains 13 residues. V was pared by 1 base and J by 2 bases, with 5 bases between. Germline CDR1 SGHNT, CDR2 YENEEA. The CDR3 nucleotides are TGTGCCAGCAGCTTAGTTCAACAAGAGACCCAGTACTTC. It is translated as CASSLVQQETQYF.

The rearrangement links TRBV7-8 to TRBJ1-1; possibly TRBD1 for D (6 bases). CDR1 and CDR2 (germline): SGHVS, FQNEAQ. The CDR3 extends over 15 amino acids. The ends were cut back, 1 base at V and 4 bases at J, with 13 bases in the middle. The CDR3 loop is CASSLGGGVATEAFF. CDR3 in DNA: TGTGCCAGCAGCTTAGGAGGGGGGGTAGCCACTGAAGCTTTCTTT.

The rearrangement links TRBV19 to TRBJ1-1; the match to TRBD1 covers 9 bases. The CDR3 consists of 13 residues. Trimming at V came to 6 bases and at J to 5 bases, leaving 4 bases not matched to a gene. Germline loops: CDR1 LNHDA, CDR2 SQIVND (reference sequence). The CDR3 DNA sequence: TGTGCCAGTAGATTACAGGGGGCTACTGAAGCTTTCTTT. Amino acids: CASRLQGATEAFF.

This chain joins TRBV19 and TRBJ2-3; 9 bases line up with TRBD2. Unmatched junction bases numbered 8, after V lost 6 bases and J lost 4 bases. Per germline, CDR1 LNHDA and CDR2 SQIVND (reference sequence). CDR3 length: 15 residues. The DNA for the CDR3 is TGTGCCAGTAGCCTACCGGGACTAGCAGCAGATACGCAGTATTTT. This gives the protein CASSLPGLAADTQYF.

The chain links TRBV18 to TRBJ1-1; the match to TRBD1 covers 7 bases. With 6 bases clipped from V and 7 bases from J, the junction kept 8 bases outside the gene matches. Germline CDR1 is KGHSH and CDR2 is LQKENI. The CDR3 is 13 amino acids. The CDR3 sequence is CASSSGGGIEAFF. CDR3 DNA sequence: TGTGCCAGCTCCTCGGGAGGGGGCATTGAAGCTTTCTTT.

V and J are TRBV7-2 and TRBJ1-4, with D tentatively TRBD1 (6 bases). Germline CDR1 reads SGHTA; CDR2 reads FQGNSA. With 5 bases removed from V and 2 bases from J, the gap between germline ends came to 15 bases. This CDR3 contains 16 residues. The CDR3 sequence is CASSPKQGRTNEKLFF. The CDR3 DNA is TGTGCCAGCAGCCCGAAACAGGGCAGGACTAATGAAAAACTGTTTTTT. Together with reference TRBV7-2 and TRBJ1-4, the CDR3 gives the full variable domain: GAGVSQSPSNKVTEKGKDVELRCDPISGHTALYWYRQSLGQGLEFLIYFQGNSAPDKSGLPSDRFSAERTGGSVSTLTIQRTQQEDSAVYLCASSPKQGRTNEKLFFGSGTQLSVL.

The chain employs TRBV4-1 and TRBJ1-1, with a possible D match to TRBD1 (5 bases). CDR1 MGHRA and CDR2 YSYEKL come from the germline V gene. The CDR3 sequence is 16 residues long. With 0 bases removed from V and 4 bases from J, the gap between germline ends came to 15 bases. This chain's CDR3 is CASSQERGIGGTEAFF. The DNA of the CDR3 is TGCGCCAGCAGCCAAGAGAGGGGAATTGGGGGCACTGAAGCTTTCTTT.

This clone was counted once. The junction departs from the called germline gene at one end, perhaps through a read error. This chain joins TRBV30 and TRBJ1-2; D is unresolved. From germline, CDR1 is GTSNPN and CDR2 SVGIG (reference sequence). This CDR3 is 13 amino acids long. CDR3 region: CAWSKGHNHGYTF. The CDR3 coding sequence is TGTGCCTGGAGTAAAGGGCATAACCATGGCTACACCTTC. The whole variable domain, remainder taken from reference TRBV30 and TRBJ1-2, is SQTIHQWPATLVQPVGSPLSLECTVEGTSNPNLYWYRQAAGRGLQLLFYSVGIGQISSEVPQNLSASRPQDRQFILSSKKLLLSDSGFYLCAWSKGHNHGYTFGSGTRLTVV.

The chain is built from TRBV9 and TRBJ1-6, with a weak D call TRBD1 (6 bases). Germline lookup yields CDR1 SGDLS and CDR2 YYNGEE. V lost 1 base to trimming and J lost 6 bases, with 11 bases between them. This CDR3 region has 15 residues. CDR3 bases: TGTGCCAGCAGCGTAACAGGACAGAGTAATTCACCCCTCCACTTT. This translates into CASSVTGQSNSPLHF.

This chain uses TRBV25-1 with TRBJ2-7, with D maybe TRBD1 (6 bases). Germline loops: CDR1 MGHDK, CDR2 SYGVNS. This CDR3 has 12 residues. Trimming took off 3 bases at V and 7 bases at J, with 10 bases between the two ends. This CDR3 reads CASSDQGIEQYF. CDR3 in DNA: TGTGCCAGCAGTGATCAGGGGATAGAGCAGTACTTC.

The CDR3 nucleotides read TGCGCCAGCAGCCGTCCGGGGGCAGGCGGCTACACCTTC. It is translated as CASSRPGAGGYTF. The chain links TRBV4-3 to TRBJ1-2; maybe TRBD1 (6 bases). This CDR3 contains 13 residues. Deletions cut 4 bases from V and 8 bases from J, with 14 bases between. Germline values: CDR1 LGHNA, CDR2 YSLEER.

The V and J genes are TRBV4-1 and TRBJ1-6, with D unresolved. The CDR3 sequence is 16 residues long. The germline V gene has CDR1 MGHRA and CDR2 YSYEKL. V gave up 4 bases and J gave up 6 bases, with 16 bases separating them. CDR3 protein: CASSLRTGLGNSPLHF. CDR3 nucleotides: TGCGCCAGCAGCCTACGGACGGGCCTGGGTAATTCACCCCTCCACTTT.

The chain carries TRBV5-8 and TRBJ2-7; perhaps TRBD1 as D (6 bases). The CDR3 length is 15 residues. V shed 1 base and J shed 6 bases, with 17 bases lying between them. Looked up from germline, CDR1 is SGHTS and CDR2 is YDEGEE. The CDR3 reads CASSLYDRLFGEQYF. In DNA form, the CDR3 reads TGTGCCAGCAGCTTGTATGACAGGCTCTTCGGCGAGCAGTACTTC.

V is TRBV18 and J is TRBJ2-2; a weak D match, TRBD1 (6 bases). CDR1 KGHSH and CDR2 LQKENI come from the germline V gene. The length of the CDR3 is 13 residues. Between the trimmed V and J ends, which lost 5 bases and 3 bases, there was a span of 7 bases. The CDR3, as DNA: TGTGCCAGCTCATACAGGGACACCGGGGAGCTGTTTTTT. This gives the protein CASSYRDTGELFF.

The genes are TRBV7-9 and TRBJ2-3; D is possibly TRBD1 or TRBD2 (6 bases each). Trimming removed 4 bases from V and 3 bases from J, with 14 bases in between. The CDR3 runs to 15 residues. CDR1 SEHNR and CDR2 FQNEAQ come from the germline V gene (reference sequence). The CDR3 DNA reads TGTGCCAGCAGCTCCACCGGGGGCCGAACAGATACGCAGTATTTT. This gives the protein CASSSTGGRTDTQYF.

This sequence joins TRBV29-1 and TRBJ1-3, with D possibly matching TRBD1 (5 bases). Germline V gene lookup returns CDR1 SQVTM and CDR2 ANQGSEA. With 6 bases removed from V and 0 bases from J, the gap between germline ends came to 12 bases. The CDR3 loop spans 14 amino acids. Written as DNA, the CDR3 is TGCAGCGTCGGACACAGTCCCTCTGGAAACACCATATATTTT. Protein sequence: CSVGHSPSGNTIYF.

The rearrangement uses TRBV28 and TRBJ2-3; 10 bases are a match to TRBD2. V lost 7 bases and J lost 7; bases outside the gene matches: 11. There are 15 residues in the CDR3. Germline-derived CDR1 and CDR2 are MDHEN and SYDVKM. The CDR3 DNA reads TGTGCCAGCAAGGTGGGGACTAGCGTTTCAAATACGCAGTATTTT. It specifies CASKVGTSVSNTQYF.

This chain joins TRBV28 and TRBJ1-5, with D possibly TRBD1 on 5 matching bases. Trimming cost V 3 bases and J 5 bases, with 11 bases left between them. The CDR3 extends over 14 amino acids. Germline V gives CDR1 MDHEN, CDR2 SYDVKM. This CDR3 is CASSFGAGYQPQHF. In nucleotides, the CDR3 is TGTGCCAGCAGTTTTGGGGCAGGGTATCAGCCCCAGCATTTT. The full variable domain, in which reference TRBV28 and TRBJ1-5 provide the parts outside the CDR3, is DVKVTQSSRYLVKRTGEKVFLECVQDMDHENMFWYRQDPGLGLRLIYFSYDVKMKEKGDIPEGYSVSREKKERFSLILESASTNQTSMYLCASSFGAGYQPQHFGDGTRLSIL.

CDR3 DNA sequence: TGTGCCTGGAGTGTTGGTGCCGGGTACACCTACGAGCAGTACTTC. It translates to CAWSVGAGYTYEQYF. The rearrangement links TRBV30 to TRBJ2-7; D is uncertain. Between the trimmed V and J ends, which lost 0 bases and 2 bases, there was a span of 14 bases. This CDR3 is built from 15 residues. CDR1 and CDR2 (germline): GTSNPN, SVGIG (reference sequence).

The V gene is TRBV9, the J gene TRBJ2-5; TRBD2 matches 7 bases. Germline CDR1 SGDLS, CDR2 YYNGEE. Losses at the gene ends were 4 bases for V and 7 bases for J; bases not matched to a gene: 10. The CDR3 totals 14 residues. The CDR3 DNA follows: TGTGCCAGCAGCTCCAAGGGAGGGCCGGGGACCCAGTACTTC. Its translation is CASSSKGGPGTQYF.

The chain is built from TRBV5-1 and TRBJ1-3, with TRBD1 matching over 8 bases. CDR1 is SGHRS and CDR2 is YFSETQ in the germline V gene. The CDR3 runs 15 residues. Trimming removed 0 bases from V and 4 bases from J; junction bases left unmatched: 3. The CDR3 DNA reads TGCGCCAGCAGCTTGGGGGACAGGACCGGAAACACCATATATTTT. Protein: CASSLGDRTGNTIYF.